This TCR beta chain was obtained from a study of T-cell reconstitution after alpha-beta-depleted transplantation in children. Study-wide results and limits: Most T-cell counts and diversity one year after the transplant came from T cells that were newly produced. Several hundred expanded graft clones reportedly supplied alpha-beta T cells about two months after transplant.

As to this clonotype: No antigen is known for it. A much bigger clone sits one base away, suggesting this may be a read error.

Library preparation (for TCRbeta) was performed with unique molecular identifiers. TCRdb reprocessed the PCR reads via MiXCR and lists one record per CDR3 protein. The data hold some 100,000 distinct CDR3 sequences, with 15% to 18% observed a single time. This CDR3 has 16 amino acids. V was cut by 2 bases and J by 5 bases, with 16 bases left in between. Germline V lookup: CDR1 SGHRS, CDR2 YFSETQ. The sequence was collected from a male patient aged 2-15 years who had a stem cell transplant for acute lymphoblastic leukemia, so the T cells may come from the graft donor. V gene TRBV5-1 combines with J gene TRBJ1-4; TRBD1 might be the D (6 bases). The sample here was PBMCs, mostly from graft donor cells, taken 180 days after TCRalphabeta/CD19-depleted stem cell transplant. CDR3 in DNA: TGCGCCAGCAGCTTACCCCTACAGGGCCCCAATGAAAAACTGTTTTTT. It codes for CASSLPLQGPNEKLFF.